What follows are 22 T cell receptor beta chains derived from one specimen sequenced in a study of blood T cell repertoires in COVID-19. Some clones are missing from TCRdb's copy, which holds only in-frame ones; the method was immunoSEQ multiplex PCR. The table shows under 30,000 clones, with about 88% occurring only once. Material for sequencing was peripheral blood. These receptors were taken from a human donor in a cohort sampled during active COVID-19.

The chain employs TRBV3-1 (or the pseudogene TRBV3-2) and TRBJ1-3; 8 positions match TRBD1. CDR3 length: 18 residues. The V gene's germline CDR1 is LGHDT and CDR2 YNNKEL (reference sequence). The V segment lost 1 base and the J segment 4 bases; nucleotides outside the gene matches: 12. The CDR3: CASSQGLPGQGSGNTIYF. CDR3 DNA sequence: TGTGCCAGCAGCCAAGGGTTACCAGGACAGGGATCAGGAAACACCATATATTTT.

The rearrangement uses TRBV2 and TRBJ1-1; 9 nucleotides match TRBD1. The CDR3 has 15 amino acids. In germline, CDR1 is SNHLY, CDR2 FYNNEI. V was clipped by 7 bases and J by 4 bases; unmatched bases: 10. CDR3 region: CASTEWLGQGTEAFF. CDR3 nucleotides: TGTGCCAGCACCGAATGGCTGGGACAGGGCACTGAAGCTTTCTTT.

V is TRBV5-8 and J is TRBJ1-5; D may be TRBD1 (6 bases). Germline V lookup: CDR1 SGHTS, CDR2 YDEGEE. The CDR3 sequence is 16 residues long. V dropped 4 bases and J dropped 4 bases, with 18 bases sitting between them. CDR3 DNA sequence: TGTGCCAGCAGCCCTCGAGTGGGGAGGGGGAATCAGCCCCAGCATTTT. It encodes CASSPRVGRGNQPQHF.

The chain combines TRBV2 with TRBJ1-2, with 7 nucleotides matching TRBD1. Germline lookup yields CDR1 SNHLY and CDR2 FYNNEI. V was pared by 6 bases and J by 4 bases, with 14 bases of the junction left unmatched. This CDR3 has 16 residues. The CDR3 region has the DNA TGTGCCAGCAGGAACAGGGGACCCGTACTTACCTATGGCTACACCTTC. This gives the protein CASRNRGPVLTYGYTF.

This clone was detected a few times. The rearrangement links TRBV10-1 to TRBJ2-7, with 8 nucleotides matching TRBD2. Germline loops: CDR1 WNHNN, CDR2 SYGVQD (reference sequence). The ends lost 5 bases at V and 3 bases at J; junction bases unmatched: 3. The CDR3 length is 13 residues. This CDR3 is CASSQLADYEQYF. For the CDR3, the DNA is TGCGCCAGCAGTCAACTAGCGGACTACGAGCAGTACTTC.

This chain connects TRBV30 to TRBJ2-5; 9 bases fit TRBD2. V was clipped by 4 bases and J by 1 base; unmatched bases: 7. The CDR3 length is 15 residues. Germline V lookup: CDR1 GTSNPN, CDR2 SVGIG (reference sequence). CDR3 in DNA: TGTGCCTGGACCCCTAGCGGGGACACCCAAGAGACCCAGTACTTC. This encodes CAWTPSGDTQETQYF.

The CDR3 loop reads CASSEMGTYEQYF. DNA of the CDR3: TGTGCCAGTAGTGAGATGGGGACTTACGAGCAGTACTTC. The J gene is TRBJ2-7, the V gene TRBV19; D is possibly TRBD2 (6 bases). The germline V gene has CDR1 LNHDA and CDR2 SQIVND (reference sequence). Trimming shortened V by 5 bases and J by 4 bases, and 12 bases separated the two germline ends. This CDR3 spans 13 amino acids.

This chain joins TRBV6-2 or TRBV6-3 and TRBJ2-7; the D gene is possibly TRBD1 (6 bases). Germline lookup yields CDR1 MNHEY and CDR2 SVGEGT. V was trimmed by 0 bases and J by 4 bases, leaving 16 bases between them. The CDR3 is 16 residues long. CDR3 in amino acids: CASSYSTRQVGYEQYF. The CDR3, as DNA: TGTGCCAGCAGTTACTCCACCCGACAGGTTGGGTACGAGCAGTACTTC.

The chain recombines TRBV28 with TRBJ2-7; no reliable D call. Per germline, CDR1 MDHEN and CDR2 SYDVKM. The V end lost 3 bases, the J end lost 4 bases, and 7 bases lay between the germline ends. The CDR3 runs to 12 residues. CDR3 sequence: CASSFLQYEQYF. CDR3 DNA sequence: TGTGCCAGCAGTTTCCTCCAGTACGAGCAGTACTTC.

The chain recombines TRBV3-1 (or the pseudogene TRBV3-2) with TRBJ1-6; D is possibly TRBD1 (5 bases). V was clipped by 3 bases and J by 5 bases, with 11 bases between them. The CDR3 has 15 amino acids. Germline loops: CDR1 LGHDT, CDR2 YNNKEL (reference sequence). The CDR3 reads CASSHQDRNNSPLHF. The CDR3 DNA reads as TGTGCCAGCAGCCATCAAGACAGAAATAATTCACCCCTCCACTTT.

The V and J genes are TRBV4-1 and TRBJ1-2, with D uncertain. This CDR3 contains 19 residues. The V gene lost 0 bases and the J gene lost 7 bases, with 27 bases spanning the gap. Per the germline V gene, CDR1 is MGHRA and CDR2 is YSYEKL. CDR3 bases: TGCGCCAGCAGCCAAGATCGGGCAGAAGGGCCTCCTAGCGATAGTGGCTACACCTTC. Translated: CASSQDRAEGPPSDSGYTF.

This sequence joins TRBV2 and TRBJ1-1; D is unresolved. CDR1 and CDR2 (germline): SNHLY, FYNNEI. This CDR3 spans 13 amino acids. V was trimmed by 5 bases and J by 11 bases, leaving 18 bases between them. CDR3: CASSSGSTSAAFF. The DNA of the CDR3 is TGTGCCAGCAGTTCTGGATCGACGAGCGCGGCTTTCTTT.

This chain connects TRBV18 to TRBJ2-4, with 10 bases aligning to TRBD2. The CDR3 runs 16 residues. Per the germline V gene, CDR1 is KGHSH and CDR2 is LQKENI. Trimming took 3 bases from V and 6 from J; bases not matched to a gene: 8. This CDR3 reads CASSPPAGGPGNIQYF. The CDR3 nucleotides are TGTGCCAGCTCACCTCCAGCGGGAGGGCCTGGAAACATTCAGTACTTC.

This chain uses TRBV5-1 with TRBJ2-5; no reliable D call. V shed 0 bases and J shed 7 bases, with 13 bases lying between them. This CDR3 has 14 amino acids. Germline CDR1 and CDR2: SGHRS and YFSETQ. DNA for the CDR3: TGCGCCAGCAGCTTGGTTTCTCCACGCGCGACCCAGTACTTC. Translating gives CASSLVSPRATQYF.

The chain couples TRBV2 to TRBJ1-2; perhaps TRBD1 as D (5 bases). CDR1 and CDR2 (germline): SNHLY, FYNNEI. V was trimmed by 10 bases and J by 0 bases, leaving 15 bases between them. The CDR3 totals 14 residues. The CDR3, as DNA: TGTGCCAACTCACCGGACACCTCTAACTATGGCTACACCTTC. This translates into CANSPDTSNYGYTF. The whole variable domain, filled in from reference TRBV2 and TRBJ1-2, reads EPEVTQTPSHQVTQMGQEVILRCVPISNHLYFYWYRQILGQKVEFLVSFYNNEISEKSEIFDDQFSVERPDGSNFTLKIRSTKLEDSAMYFCANSPDTSNYGYTFGSGTRLTVV.

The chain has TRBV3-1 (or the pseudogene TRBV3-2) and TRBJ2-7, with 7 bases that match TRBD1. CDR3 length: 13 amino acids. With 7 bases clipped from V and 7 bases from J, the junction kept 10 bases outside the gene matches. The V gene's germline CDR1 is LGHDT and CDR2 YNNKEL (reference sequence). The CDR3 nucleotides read TGTGCCAGCAACAGACAGGGTGACCAAGAGCAGTACTTC. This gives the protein CASNRQGDQEQYF.

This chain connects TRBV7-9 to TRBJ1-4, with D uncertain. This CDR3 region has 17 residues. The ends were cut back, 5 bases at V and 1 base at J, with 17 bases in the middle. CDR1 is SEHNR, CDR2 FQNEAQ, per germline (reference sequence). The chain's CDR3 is CASSPLRVQVTNEKLFF. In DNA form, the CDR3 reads TGTGCCAGCAGCCCTCTCCGGGTACAAGTAACTAATGAAAAACTGTTTTTT. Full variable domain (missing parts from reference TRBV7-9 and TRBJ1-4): DTGVSQNPRHKITKRGQNVTFRCDPISEHNRLYWYRQTLGQGPEFLTYFQNEAQLEKSRLLSDRFSAERPKGSFSTLEIQRTEQGDSAMYLCASSPLRVQVTNEKLFFGSGTQLSVL.

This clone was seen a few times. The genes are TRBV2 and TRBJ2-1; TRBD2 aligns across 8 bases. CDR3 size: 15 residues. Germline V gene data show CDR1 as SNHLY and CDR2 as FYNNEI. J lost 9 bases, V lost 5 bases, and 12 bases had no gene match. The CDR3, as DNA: TGTGCCAGCAGTCAATCCGGGACTAGAACGGCTGAGCAGTTCTTC. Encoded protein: CASSQSGTRTAEQFF.

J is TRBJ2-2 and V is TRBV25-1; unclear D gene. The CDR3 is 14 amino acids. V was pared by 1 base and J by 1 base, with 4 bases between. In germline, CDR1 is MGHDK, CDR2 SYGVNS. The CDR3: CASSESMNTGELFF. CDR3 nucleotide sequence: TGTGCCAGCAGTGAATCCATGAACACCGGGGAGCTGTTTTTT.

The CDR3 DNA follows: TGTGCCAGCAGCTTCTTAGCGGGGAGCTCCTACAATGAGCAGTTCTTC. Its translation is CASSFLAGSSYNEQFF. The V and J genes are TRBV14 and TRBJ2-1; 8 positions agree with TRBD2. From germline, CDR1 is SGHDN and CDR2 FVKESK. The CDR3 is 16 amino acids. V shed 5 bases and J 0 bases; nucleotides not matched to a gene: 6.

DNA of the CDR3: TGTGCCAGCACCTCCAGACTAGCGGGGGAAGAGACCCAGTACTTC. Protein product: CASTSRLAGEETQYF. The chain recombines TRBV6-6 with TRBJ2-5; 12 bases align to TRBD2. Trimming at V came to 7 bases and at J to 3 bases, leaving 6 bases not matched to a gene. The CDR3 is 15 residues long. Germline V gene lookup returns CDR1 MNHNY and CDR2 SVGAGI (reference sequence).

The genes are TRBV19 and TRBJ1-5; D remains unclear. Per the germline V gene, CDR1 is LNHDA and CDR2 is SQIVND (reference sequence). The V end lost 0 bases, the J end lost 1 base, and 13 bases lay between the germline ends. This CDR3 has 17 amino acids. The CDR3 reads CASSIDRGGLSNQPQHF. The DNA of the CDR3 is TGTGCCAGTAGTATAGATCGCGGAGGACTGAGCAATCAGCCCCAGCATTTT.